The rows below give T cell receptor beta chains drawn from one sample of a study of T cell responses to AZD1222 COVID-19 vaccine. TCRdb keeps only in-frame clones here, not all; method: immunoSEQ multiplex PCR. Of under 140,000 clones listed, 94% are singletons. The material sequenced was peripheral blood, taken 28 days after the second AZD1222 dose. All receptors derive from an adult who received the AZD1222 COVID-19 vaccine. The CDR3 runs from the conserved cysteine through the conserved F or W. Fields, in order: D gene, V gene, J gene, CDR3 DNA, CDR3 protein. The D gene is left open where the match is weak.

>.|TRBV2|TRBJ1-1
TGTGCCAGCAGCCCCCGAGATAACACTGAAGCTTTCTTT
CASSPRDNTEAFF
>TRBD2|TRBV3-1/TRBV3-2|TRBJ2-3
TGTGCCAGCAGCCGAGACCCGACATCTAGCGGGGTCCCAATCACAGATACGCAGTATTTT
CASSRDPTSSGVPITDTQYF
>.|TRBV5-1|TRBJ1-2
TGCGCCAGCAGCTTGTGGGATATGGGGGACTATGGCTACACCTTC
CASSLWDMGDYGYTF
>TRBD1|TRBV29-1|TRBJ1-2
TGCAGCGTGGGAACCGGGACAGGGAACGGCTACACCTTC
CSVGTGTGNGYTF
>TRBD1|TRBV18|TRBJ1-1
TGTGCCAGCTCACCACCGGGACAGGGCACTGAAGCTTTCTTT
CASSPPGQGTEAFF
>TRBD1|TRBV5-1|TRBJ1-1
TGCGCCAGCAGCGGGACAGGGGGAACTGAAGCTTTCTTT
CASSGTGGTEAFF
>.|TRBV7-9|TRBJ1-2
TGTGCCAGCAGCTTAGAACAGATCTATGGCTACACCTTC
CASSLEQIYGYTF
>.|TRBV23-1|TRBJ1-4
TGCGCCATCTCGCAGGGAGGGCGAGAAAAACTGTTTTTT
CAISQGGREKLFF
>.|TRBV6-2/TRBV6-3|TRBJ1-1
TGTGCCAGCAGTTATGAGGGGCTCACTGAAGCTTTCTTT
CASSYEGLTEAFF
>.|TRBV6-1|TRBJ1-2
TGTGCCAGCAGTGAAGCTACCGGGACATATGGCTACACCTTC
CASSEATGTYGYTF
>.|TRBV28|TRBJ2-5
TGTGCCAGCAGTTACACAGAGACCCAGTACTTC
CASSYTETQYF
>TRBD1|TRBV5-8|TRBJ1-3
TGTGCCAGCAGTTCCGGAGAGGGGGCATATGGAAACACCATATATTTT
CASSSGEGAYGNTIYF
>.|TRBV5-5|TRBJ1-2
TGTGCCAGCAGCTTGGGGGCCTCGGGCTATGGCTACACCTTC
CASSLGASGYGYTF
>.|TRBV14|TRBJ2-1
TGTGCCAGCAGCCATTTTGGCGGGATGTACAATGAGCAGTTCTTC
CASSHFGGMYNEQFF